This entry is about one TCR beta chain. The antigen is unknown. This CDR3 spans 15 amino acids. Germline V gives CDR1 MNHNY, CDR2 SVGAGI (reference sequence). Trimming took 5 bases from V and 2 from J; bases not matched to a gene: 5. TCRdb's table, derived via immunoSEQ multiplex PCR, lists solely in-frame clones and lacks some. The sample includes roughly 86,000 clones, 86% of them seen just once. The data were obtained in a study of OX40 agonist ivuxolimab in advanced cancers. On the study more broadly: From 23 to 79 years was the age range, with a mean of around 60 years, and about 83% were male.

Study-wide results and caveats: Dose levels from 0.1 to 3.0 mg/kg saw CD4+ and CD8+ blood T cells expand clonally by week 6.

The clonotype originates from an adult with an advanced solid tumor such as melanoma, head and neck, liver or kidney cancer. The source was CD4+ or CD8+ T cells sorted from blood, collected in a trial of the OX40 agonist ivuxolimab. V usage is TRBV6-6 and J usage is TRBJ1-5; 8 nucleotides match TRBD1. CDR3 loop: CASSPDRGGNQPQHF. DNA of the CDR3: TGTGCCAGCAGTCCAGACAGGGGCGGCAATCAGCCCCAGCATTTT.